The rows below give T cell receptor beta chains drawn from one sample of a study of shared clonotypes between healthy human individuals. Sequencing was performed with immunoSEQ multiplex PCR; in TCRdb, only in-frame clones are kept and a portion is missing. The sample consists of about 2.4 million clones, over 85% of them appearing once. Sequences were obtained from naive CD4+ T cells from PBMCs. The receptors originated from a man younger than 30 in good health. Some clones in this sample may be carry-over from other donors' samples. CDR3s include the opening cysteine and the closing phenylalanine or tryptophan. Each record gives: D gene, J gene, V gene, clone size, CDR3 protein, CDR3 DNA. The D gene is left open where the match is weak. Clone sizes are given selectively: once, few, many, or a class where the clone is expanded.

D: -; J: TRBJ2-1; V: TRBV25-1; size: -; CDR3: CASSESERRAYNEQFF; DNA: TGTGCCAGCAGTGAATCGGAAAGACGCGCCTACAATGAGCAGTTCTTC
D: -; J: TRBJ2-1; V: TRBV2; size: -; CDR3: CASSGGRGSSYNEQFF; DNA: TGTGCCAGCAGTGGGGGGCGGGGCAGCTCCTACAATGAGCAGTTCTTC
D: -; J: TRBJ1-2; V: TRBV11-2; size: -; CDR3: CASSPARVGDTF; DNA: TGTGCCAGCAGCCCGGCACGCGTAGGGGATACCTTC
D: -; J: TRBJ2-7; V: TRBV7-9; size: -; CDR3: CASSPNWEQYF; DNA: TGTGCCAGCAGCCCTAACTGGGAGCAGTACTTC
D: TRBD1; J: TRBJ1-5; V: TRBV28; size: -; CDR3: CASRARDRGSQPQHF; DNA: TGTGCCAGCAGGGCCCGGGACAGGGGTTCTCAGCCCCAGCATTTT
D: TRBD2; J: TRBJ2-6; V: TRBV11-3; size: -; CDR3: CASSLGGGSGANVLTF; DNA: TGTGCCAGCAGCTTAGGCGGGGGGTCCGGGGCCAACGTCCTGACTTTC
D: -; J: TRBJ1-2; V: TRBV6-5; size: -; CDR3: CASSYRSGENYGYTF; DNA: TGTGCCAGCAGTTATCGGTCAGGGGAAAACTATGGCTACACCTTC
D: -; J: TRBJ2-5; V: TRBV12-2; size: -; CDR3: CASRLRALGGETQYF; DNA: TGTGCAAGTCGCCTCCGGGCCCTAGGGGGAGAGACCCAGTACTTC
D: TRBD2; J: TRBJ2-1; V: TRBV9; size: -; CDR3: CASSVGLGIAGAQEQFF; DNA: TGTGCCAGCAGCGTAGGTCTGGGGATAGCGGGGGCCCAAGAGCAGTTCTTC
D: TRBD1; J: TRBJ1-1; V: TRBV5-4; size: -; CDR3: CASSFGTAGNTEAFF; DNA: TGTGCCAGCAGCTTCGGGACAGCCGGGAACACTGAAGCTTTCTTT
D: TRBD2; J: TRBJ2-7; V: TRBV11-2; size: -; CDR3: CASSLGLAEYEQYF; DNA: TGTGCCAGCAGCTTAGGTCTAGCGGAATACGAGCAGTACTTC
D: -; J: TRBJ2-3; V: TRBV5-5; size: -; CDR3: CASSPTTSTDTQYF; DNA: TGTGCCAGCAGCCCGACTACTAGCACAGATACGCAGTATTTT
D: TRBD2; J: TRBJ2-1; V: TRBV15; size: once; CDR3: CATSRKLAGGSYNEQFF; DNA: TGTGCCACCAGCAGAAAACTAGCGGGGGGCTCCTACAATGAGCAGTTCTTC
D: -; J: TRBJ2-7; V: TRBV11-3; size: -; CDR3: CASSPEGAGEQYF; DNA: TGTGCCAGCAGCCCGGAGGGGGCTGGCGAGCAGTACTTC
D: -; J: TRBJ1-6; V: TRBV15; size: -; CDR3: CATSRDRGSNSPLHF; DNA: TGTGCCACCAGCAGAGATCGGGGATCTAATTCACCCCTCCACTTT
D: TRBD1; J: TRBJ1-2; V: TRBV6-1; size: -; CDR3: CASSTGAPPYGYTF; DNA: TGTGCCAGCAGTACAGGGGCCCCACCCTATGGCTACACCTTC
D: -; J: TRBJ1-2; V: TRBV28; size: -; CDR3: CAIKKGGFGGYTF; DNA: TGTGCCATCAAAAAAGGGGGTTTTGGTGGCTACACCTTC
D: -; J: TRBJ1-1; V: TRBV25-1; size: few; CDR3: CASRGTMNTEAFF; DNA: TGTGCCAGCAGGGGAACGATGAACACTGAAGCTTTCTTT
D: -; J: TRBJ1-1; V: TRBV28; size: few; CDR3: CASSLSGNTEAFF; DNA: TGTGCCAGCAGTTTATCGGGGAACACTGAAGCTTTCTTT
D: -; J: TRBJ2-3; V: TRBV6-4; size: -; CDR3: CASRQDTSSTDTQYF; DNA: TGTGCCAGCAGGCAGGACACCTCAAGCACAGATACGCAGTATTTT
D: -; J: TRBJ1-5; V: TRBV9; size: -; CDR3: CASSVDEGYQPQHF; DNA: TGTGCCAGCAGCGTAGACGAAGGGTATCAGCCCCAGCATTTT
D: -; J: TRBJ2-6; V: TRBV5-6; size: -; CDR3: CASSPLASGPRSGANVLTF; DNA: TGTGCCAGCAGCCCACTCGCGTCGGGCCCGCGCTCTGGGGCCAACGTCCTGACTTTC
D: -; J: TRBJ1-2; V: TRBV6-6; size: -; CDR3: CASSPQGGYYTF; DNA: TGTGCCAGCAGTCCGCAGGGTGGGTACTACACCTTC
D: -; J: TRBJ2-7; V: TRBV28; size: -; CDR3: CASSYYWAEQYF; DNA: TGTGCCAGCAGTTACTACTGGGCCGAGCAGTACTTC
D: -; J: TRBJ1-4; V: TRBV14; size: once; CDR3: CASSRGWGTSEKLFF; DNA: TGTGCCAGCAGCCGAGGGTGGGGCACTAGTGAAAAACTGTTTTTT
D: -; J: TRBJ2-1; V: TRBV11-3; size: -; CDR3: CASSPRDFANEQFF; DNA: TGTGCCAGCAGCCCTAGGGACTTCGCCAATGAGCAGTTCTTC
D: TRBD1; J: TRBJ1-1; V: TRBV18; size: -; CDR3: CASSPLGQGAPNTEAFF; DNA: TGTGCCAGCTCACCGCTGGGACAGGGGGCGCCGAACACTGAAGCTTTCTTT
D: -; J: TRBJ1-1; V: TRBV5-1; size: -; CDR3: CASSLVLQGRSITEAFF; DNA: TGCGCCAGCAGCTTGGTATTGCAGGGACGATCGATCACTGAAGCTTTCTTT
D: -; J: TRBJ2-6; V: TRBV5-1; size: -; CDR3: CASSLSSRGTGANVLTF; DNA: TGCGCCAGCAGCTTGAGCTCCCGGGGGACTGGGGCCAACGTCCTGACTTTC
D: -; J: TRBJ1-4; V: TRBV6-5; size: -; CDR3: CASSQTGRDEKLFF; DNA: TGTGCCAGCAGTCAAACAGGGAGGGATGAAAAACTGTTTTTT
D: TRBD1; J: TRBJ2-7; V: TRBV10-2; size: -; CDR3: CASSEETGGRYEQYF; DNA: TGCGCCAGCAGTGAGGAGACAGGGGGCCGATACGAGCAGTACTTC
D: TRBD2; J: TRBJ2-3; V: TRBV14; size: once; CDR3: CASSQDAGVSTDTQYF; DNA: TGTGCCAGCAGCCAAGATGCGGGAGTCAGCACAGATACGCAGTATTTT
D: -; J: TRBJ2-3; V: TRBV5-4; size: -; CDR3: CASSSRDNTDTQYF; DNA: TGTGCCAGCAGCTCTAGGGACAACACAGATACGCAGTATTTT
D: TRBD1; J: TRBJ2-7; V: TRBV4-2; size: -; CDR3: CASSPAQGDYEQYF; DNA: TGTGCCAGCAGTCCGGCCCAGGGGGATTACGAGCAGTACTTC
D: -; J: TRBJ2-7; V: TRBV7-2; size: -; CDR3: CASSSQRWRTEQYF; DNA: TGTGCCAGCAGCTCCCAGAGGTGGCGAACCGAGCAGTACTTC
D: -; J: TRBJ1-5; V: TRBV19; size: -; CDR3: CASSIRIYSNQPQHF; DNA: TGTGCCAGTAGTATACGGATATATAGCAATCAGCCCCAGCATTTT